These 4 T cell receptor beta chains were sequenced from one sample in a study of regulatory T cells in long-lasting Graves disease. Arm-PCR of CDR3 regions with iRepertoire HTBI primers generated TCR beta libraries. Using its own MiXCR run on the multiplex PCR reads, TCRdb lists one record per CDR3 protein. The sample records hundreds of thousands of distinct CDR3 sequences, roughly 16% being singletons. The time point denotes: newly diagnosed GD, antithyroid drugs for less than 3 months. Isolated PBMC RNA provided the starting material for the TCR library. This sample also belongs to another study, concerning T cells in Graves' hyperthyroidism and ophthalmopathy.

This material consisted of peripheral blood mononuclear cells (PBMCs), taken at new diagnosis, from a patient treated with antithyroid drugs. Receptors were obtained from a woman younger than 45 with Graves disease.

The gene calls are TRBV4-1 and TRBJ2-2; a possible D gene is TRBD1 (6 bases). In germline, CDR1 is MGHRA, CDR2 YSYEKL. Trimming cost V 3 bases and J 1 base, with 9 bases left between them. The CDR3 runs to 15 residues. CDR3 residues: CASSHPGVNTGELFF. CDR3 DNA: TGCGCCAGCAGCCACCCAGGGGTGAACACCGGGGAGCTGTTTTTT.

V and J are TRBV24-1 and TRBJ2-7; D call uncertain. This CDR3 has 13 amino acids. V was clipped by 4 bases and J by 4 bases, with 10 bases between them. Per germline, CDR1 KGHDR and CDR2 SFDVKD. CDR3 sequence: CATSERTRYEQYF. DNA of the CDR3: TGTGCCACCAGTGAACGTACAAGGTACGAGCAGTACTTC.

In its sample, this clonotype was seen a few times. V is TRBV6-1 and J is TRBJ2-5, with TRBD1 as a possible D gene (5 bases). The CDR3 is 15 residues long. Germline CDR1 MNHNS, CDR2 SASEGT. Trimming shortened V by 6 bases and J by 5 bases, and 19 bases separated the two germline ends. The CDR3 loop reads CASRTGHAQGETQYF. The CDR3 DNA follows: TGTGCCAGCAGAACTGGACATGCCCAAGGGGAGACCCAGTACTTC.

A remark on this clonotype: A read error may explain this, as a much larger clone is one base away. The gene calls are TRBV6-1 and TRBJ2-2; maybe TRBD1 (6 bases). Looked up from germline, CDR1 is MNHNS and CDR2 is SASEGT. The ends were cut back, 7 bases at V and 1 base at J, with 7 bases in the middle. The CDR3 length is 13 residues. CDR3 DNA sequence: TGTGCCAGCAAGGGACAGAACACCGGGGAGCTGTTTTTT. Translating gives CASKGQNTGELFF.